This entry lists 30 T cell receptor beta chains sequenced from one sample in a study of patients and donors after allogeneic stem cell transplantation. In TCRdb, the RT-PCR reads were re-called with MiXCR into one record per CDR3 protein. The sample shows 17,000 or so distinct CDR3 sequences, 25% to 30% of them seen only once. Sequenced material: blood, either unsorted or a sorted T cell fraction (not recorded which). Source of these receptors: a human donor who was either an allogeneic HSCT recipient or a stem cell or donor lymphocyte infusion donor (not recorded which). It is not recorded whose cells these are; they may come from a transplant donor.

The rearrangement uses TRBV4-1 and TRBJ2-1; perhaps TRBD1 as D (6 bases). The CDR3 runs 18 residues. Germline assignment: CDR1 MGHRA and CDR2 YSYEKL. Trimming removed 1 base at V and 4 bases at J, with 20 bases between. The CDR3: CASSQGIWGRAWYNEQFF. CDR3 in DNA: TGCGCCAGCAGCCAAGGCATCTGGGGGCGGGCTTGGTACAATGAGCAGTTCTTC.

The chain employs TRBV5-1 and TRBJ1-1; 7 nucleotides match TRBD1. The V and J ends lost 3 bases and 0 bases, in that order; junction bases with no gene match: 5. In germline, CDR1 is SGHRS, CDR2 YFSETQ. The CDR3 is 15 residues long. CDR3 loop: CASSYLQGMNTEAFF. As DNA, the CDR3 is TGCGCCAGCAGCTACTTACAGGGGATGAACACTGAAGCTTTCTTT. Together with reference TRBV5-1 and TRBJ1-1, the CDR3 gives the full variable domain: KAGVTQTPRYLIKTRGQQVTLSCSPISGHRSVSWYQQTPGQGLQFLFEYFSETQRNKGNFPGRFSGRQFSNSRSEMNVSTLELGDSALYLCASSYLQGMNTEAFFGQGTRLTVV.

CDR3 coding DNA: TGTGCCAGCAGCTTGGATATCTTGAGGGGGCAGCCCCAGCATTTT. Translating gives CASSLDILRGQPQHF. The chain joins TRBV5-6 to TRBJ1-5; D possibly corresponds to TRBD1 (6 bases). From germline, CDR1 is SGHDT and CDR2 YYEEEE. V was clipped by 0 bases and J by 7 bases, with 14 bases between them. The CDR3 has 15 residues.

This clonotype appeared a few times. This chain joins TRBV12-3 or TRBV12-4 and TRBJ1-6; possible D gene TRBD1, 5 bases. CDR3 length: 14 amino acids. V lost 5 bases to trimming and J lost 7 bases, with 12 bases between them. This chain's CDR3 is CASSERGRNSPLHF. The CDR3 DNA is TGTGCCAGCAGTGAGAGGGGTAGGAATTCACCCCTCCACTTT.

For the CDR3, the DNA is TGCGCCAGCAGCCAACAGAGGACAGGCGAGCAGTTCTTC. Protein product: CASSQQRTGEQFF. The chain recombines TRBV4-1 with TRBJ2-1, with 7 bases lining up with TRBD1. Germline values: CDR1 MGHRA, CDR2 YSYEKL. V lost 2 bases to trimming and J lost 10 bases; unmatched junction nucleotides: 5. The CDR3 runs to 13 residues.

The chain carries TRBV6-5 and TRBJ1-1, with 7 nucleotides matching TRBD1. With 4 bases clipped from V and 4 bases from J, the junction kept 9 bases outside the gene matches. The CDR3 runs 15 residues. Per germline, CDR1 MNHEY and CDR2 SVGAGI. Written as DNA, the CDR3 is TGTGCCAGCAGTTCCCAGGGGGGCTTGAGCACTGAAGCTTTCTTT. Its protein product is CASSSQGGLSTEAFF.

A few counts support this clonotype. The chain is built from TRBV28 and TRBJ1-5; D might be TRBD1 (5 bases). The CDR3 contains 15 residues. The V gene lost 4 bases and the J gene lost 7 bases, with 17 bases spanning the gap. Germline lookup yields CDR1 MDHEN and CDR2 SYDVKM. The DNA for the CDR3 is TGTGCCAGCAGTTCTTATGGCAGGGTCAGGCAGCCCCAGCATTTT. It specifies CASSSYGRVRQPQHF.

This clonotype was counted only a few times. This sequence joins TRBV20-1 and TRBJ1-2; 7 bases map to TRBD1. With V trimmed by 6 bases and J by 5 bases, 9 bases remained unmatched. Per the germline V gene, CDR1 is DFQATT and CDR2 is SNEGSKA (reference sequence). This CDR3 is 13 amino acids long. The CDR3 sequence: CSANDRVGYGYTF. DNA for the CDR3: TGCAGTGCCAATGACAGGGTAGGGTATGGCTACACCTTC.

This clonotype was found a few times. V and J are TRBV5-5 and TRBJ1-1, with 8 bases matching TRBD1. Trimming took 3 bases from V and 6 from J; bases not matched to a gene: 4. In germline, CDR1 is SGHKS, CDR2 YYEKEE (reference sequence). The CDR3 is 13 residues long. CDR3 sequence (DNA): TGTGCCAGCAGCTGGACAGGGACCCCTGAAGCTTTCTTT. Its protein product is CASSWTGTPEAFF.

V usage is TRBV18 and J usage is TRBJ1-2; TRBD1 aligns across 8 bases. CDR3 size: 12 residues. The J segment lost 8 bases and the V segment lost 3 bases, leaving 2 bases of the junction unmatched. Germline CDR1 reads KGHSH; CDR2 reads LQKENI. The CDR3 DNA reads TGTGCCAGCTCACCCGACAGGGGCGGCTACACCTTC. Encoded protein: CASSPDRGGYTF.

This clonotype has a count of ten or more. This chain joins TRBV30 and TRBJ1-2; D unclear. The V end was cut by 4 bases, the J end by 4 bases, with 10 bases between. The V gene's germline CDR1 is GTSNPN and CDR2 SVGIG (reference sequence). This CDR3 comprises 12 residues. In DNA form, the CDR3 reads TGTGCCTGGAAGGGCAACGCCTATGGCTACACCTTC. Translation gives CAWKGNAYGYTF.

The chain is built from TRBV5-8 and TRBJ1-5; D not certain. The ends were cut back, 3 bases at V and 9 bases at J, with 22 bases in the middle. The CDR3 spans 16 residues. The germline gives CDR1 SGHTS, CDR2 YDEGEE. The CDR3 DNA follows: TGTGCCAGCAGCTCCCCTAGGGCCCCGAGGTTGGGGCCCCAGCATTTT. As protein: CASSSPRAPRLGPQHF.

The sample holds a few counts of this clonotype. CDR3 in DNA: TGTGCCAGCAGTTTAGTGAGGGTCACTGAAGCTTTCTTT. Amino acid sequence: CASSLVRVTEAFF. J is TRBJ1-1 and V is TRBV12-3 or TRBV12-4; D unclear. This CDR3 has 13 amino acids. The V end lost 1 base, the J end lost 4 bases, and 7 bases lay between the germline ends.

This chain uses TRBV7-9 with TRBJ2-7; D remains unclear. The germline V gene encodes CDR1 SEHNR and CDR2 FQNEAQ (reference sequence). Deletions cut 2 bases from V and 5 bases from J, with 10 bases between. This CDR3 is built from 13 residues. Here the CDR3 reads CASSLTLRDEQYF. The CDR3 DNA is TGTGCCAGCAGCTTAACGCTTAGGGACGAGCAGTACTTC.

This sequence joins TRBV4-2 and TRBJ1-6; D call uncertain. Trimming took 2 bases from V and 7 from J, leaving 3 bases between them. Germline V lookup: CDR1 LGHNA, CDR2 YNFKEQ. The CDR3 loop spans 12 amino acids. In nucleotides, the CDR3 is TGTGCCAGCAGCCAACCCAATTCACCCCTCCACTTT. Translation gives CASSQPNSPLHF.

In regard to this clonotype: Given the absence of the conserved phenylalanine or tryptophan at the CDR3 end, a read error is likely. The CDR3 region is CASSFRGTRNEKLFS. As DNA, the CDR3 is TGCGCCAGCAGCTTCCGTGGGACACGAAATGAAAAACTGTTTTCT. V usage is TRBV5-1 and J usage is TRBJ1-4; TRBD1 might be the D (6 bases). Per the germline V gene, CDR1 is SGHRS and CDR2 is YFSETQ. CDR3 length equals 15 residues. Trimming shortened V by 2 bases and J by 5 bases, and 13 bases separated the two germline ends.

Of note for this clonotype: Sequence at one end of the junction differs from germline and may be a read error. The chain uses TRBV6-5 and TRBJ2-7, with D hard to call. The CDR3 loop spans 11 amino acids. Germline V gene sequence: CDR1 MNHEY, CDR2 SVGAGI. CDR3 loop: CASSYSNEQYF. In DNA, the CDR3 is TGTGCCAGCAGTTACTCCAACGAGCAGTACTTC.

By share, this clonotype ranks as large. The CDR3 DNA is TGTGCCACCAGTGATCCAGGGAAATCCACCACCGGGGAGCTGTTTTTT. Translated: CATSDPGKSTTGELFF. V is TRBV24-1 and J is TRBJ2-2, with D perhaps matching TRBD1 (5 bases). This CDR3 spans 16 amino acids. Germline values: CDR1 KGHDR, CDR2 SFDVKD. Between the trimmed V and J ends, which lost 3 bases and 4 bases, there was a span of 14 bases.

This clonotype was seen more than once but under ten times. The rearrangement uses TRBV20-1 and TRBJ1-4; D is perhaps TRBD1 (6 bases). Germline CDR1 is DFQATT and CDR2 is SNEGSKA (reference sequence). V was clipped by 0 bases and J by 7 bases, with 12 bases between them. This CDR3 is built from 14 residues. The DNA of the CDR3 is TGCAGTGCTAGAGATATACAGGGATTTGAAAAACTGTTTTTT. Protein: CSARDIQGFEKLFF.

This clonotype has just a few counts. The V and J genes are TRBV28 and TRBJ1-2, with D possibly matching TRBD1 (5 bases). The CDR3 loop spans 16 amino acids. Germline-derived CDR1 and CDR2 are MDHEN and SYDVKM. The V gene lost 2 bases and the J gene lost 2 bases, with 15 bases spanning the gap. The CDR3 loop reads CASSLDGDAQNYGYTF. CDR3 sequence (DNA): TGTGCCAGCAGTTTAGATGGGGACGCTCAGAACTATGGCTACACCTTC.

This clonotype has a handful of counts. This sequence joins TRBV20-1 and TRBJ1-2, with D unresolved. Germline assignment: CDR1 DFQATT and CDR2 SNEGSKA (reference sequence). V dropped 3 bases and J dropped 1 base, with 3 bases sitting between them. This CDR3 region has 11 residues. The chain's CDR3 is CSARVNYGYTF. DNA of the CDR3: TGCAGTGCTAGGGTTAACTATGGCTACACCTTC.

This clonotype was detected ten times or more. The V gene is TRBV4-3, the J gene TRBJ2-7; 10 bases are a match to TRBD2. The ends lost 1 base at V and 6 bases at J; junction bases unmatched: 3. The V gene's germline CDR1 is LGHNA and CDR2 YSLEER. The CDR3 loop spans 14 amino acids. The CDR3 DNA sequence: TGCGCCAGCAGCCAAGTGCTAGCGGGGGCCGAGCAGTACTTC. It encodes CASSQVLAGAEQYF.

Relative to its sample, this clonotype is medium-sized. The CDR3: CASSLGRLNYGYTF. CDR3 coding DNA: TGCGCCAGCAGCTTGGGGCGGCTGAACTATGGCTACACCTTC. The rearrangement joins TRBV5-1 to TRBJ1-2; D is uncertain. The CDR3 is 14 residues long. Germline CDR1 and CDR2: SGHRS and YFSETQ. V lost 0 bases to trimming and J lost 2 bases, with 8 bases between them.

The CDR3 sequence is CASQGAGMETQYF. The CDR3 coding sequence is TGCGCCAGTCAGGGGGCTGGGATGGAGACCCAGTACTTC. V and J are TRBV5-1 and TRBJ2-5, with 8 bases matching TRBD1. The CDR3 length is 13 residues. V lost 8 bases, J lost 5 bases, and 8 bases stayed unmatched. Germline lookup yields CDR1 SGHRS and CDR2 YFSETQ.

The rearrangement uses TRBV7-9 and TRBJ1-3, with a tentative D call TRBD1 (5 bases). From germline, CDR1 is SEHNR and CDR2 FQNEAQ (reference sequence). The CDR3 totals 12 residues. Trimming cost V 1 base and J 9 bases, with 7 bases left between them. The chain's CDR3 is CASSLGQGTIYF. The CDR3 coding sequence is TGTGCCAGCAGCTTAGGGCAGGGCACCATATATTTT.

J is TRBJ1-2 and V is TRBV2; D gene ambiguous. Per the germline V gene, CDR1 is SNHLY and CDR2 is FYNNEI. The CDR3 has 14 residues. V was cut by 3 bases and J by 3 bases, with 11 bases left in between. The CDR3 coding sequence is TGTGCCAGCAGTGATTCCGGTCAGGACTATGGCTACACCTTC. It is translated as CASSDSGQDYGYTF.

V gene TRBV24-1 combines with J gene TRBJ2-7; no definite D call. The V end was cut by 5 bases, the J end by 0 bases, with 10 bases between. The CDR3 is 14 amino acids. Germline values: CDR1 KGHDR, CDR2 SFDVKD. The CDR3 sequence: CATSGTSPSYEQYF. For the CDR3, the DNA is TGTGCCACCAGTGGGACGTCCCCCTCCTACGAGCAGTACTTC.

This chain connects TRBV10-2 to TRBJ1-1, with a tentative D call TRBD1 (5 bases). Between the trimmed V and J ends, which lost 4 bases and 1 base, there was a span of 13 bases. CDR3 size: 15 residues. CDR1 and CDR2 from the germline V gene are WSHSY and SAAADI. CDR3 coding DNA: TGCGCCAGCAGTGCTCAGGGTCCTAGGAACACTGAAGCTTTCTTT. Residues: CASSAQGPRNTEAFF.

In this sample, this clonotype turned up a few times. Mismatch with germline at one junction end may stem from a read error. The J gene is TRBJ1-1, the V gene TRBV29-1; D unclear. This CDR3 comprises 13 residues. Germline V gene data show CDR1 as SQVTM and CDR2 as ANQGSEA. The CDR3 DNA sequence: TGCAGCGTTCAAGACATCCTGAACACTGAAGCTTTCTTT. It encodes CSVQDILNTEAFF.

This clonotype was detected a few times. The genes are TRBV24-1 and TRBJ1-2; D possibly corresponds to TRBD1 (5 bases). Germline values: CDR1 KGHDR, CDR2 SFDVKD. Trimming removed 3 bases at V and 5 bases at J, with 12 bases between. The CDR3 has 14 amino acids. The DNA for the CDR3 is TGTGCCACCAGTGATAGCAGGGATGGGTATGGCTACACCTTC. Translating it yields CATSDSRDGYGYTF.